This is a list of T cell receptor beta chains from one sample in a study of memory CD4+ T cells and cytomegalovirus serostatus. Here immunoSEQ multiplex PCR was the method, and the copy in TCRdb shows in-frame clones only, minus some. Here the sample spans about 60,000 clones, approximately 77% being singletons. Sequencing was performed on memory CD4+ T cells from blood. These receptors originate from an adult in good health and CMV-seronegative. Each CDR3 is given with its conserved first and last residue. Fields, in order: clone size, V gene, J gene, D gene, CDR3 DNA, CDR3 protein. D genes are given only for firm matches. Expanded clones are given a class, and other clones once, few, many or no size at all.

size: NA; V: TRBV25-1; J: TRBJ2-1; D: TRBD2; DNA: TGTGCCAGCAGCCCCCGGGGAGCGGGGGGGTGGGGTGAGCAGTTCTTC; CDR3: CASSPRGAGGWGEQFF
size: NA; V: TRBV29-1; J: TRBJ1-2; D: NA; DNA: TGCAGCGTTGAAGGGCGCGGACAGAACTATGGCTACACCTTC; CDR3: CSVEGRGQNYGYTF
size: NA; V: TRBV9; J: TRBJ2-7; D: NA; DNA: TGTGCCAGCAGCGGGAGCTCCTACGAGCAGTACTTC; CDR3: CASSGSSYEQYF
size: medium-sized; V: TRBV7-9; J: TRBJ1-1; D: NA; DNA: TGTGCCAGCAGCTTGCCCCACACTGAAGCTTTCTTT; CDR3: CASSLPHTEAFF
size: NA; V: TRBV6-5; J: TRBJ2-7; D: TRBD2; DNA: TGTGCCAGCAGTTCGTCTAGCGGGACCTACGAGCAGTACTTC; CDR3: CASSSSSGTYEQYF
size: NA; V: TRBV5-8; J: TRBJ2-2; D: NA; DNA: TGTGCCAGCGCCCAGCTGGACCGAGCCACCGGGGAGCTGTTTTTT; CDR3: CASAQLDRATGELFF
size: NA; V: TRBV30; J: TRBJ2-1; D: TRBD2; DNA: TGTGCCTGGAGAGCCCTCCCGGGACTAGCGGGAAATTTGGCCGGTGGTAGTGAGCAGTTCTTC; CDR3: CAWRALPGLAGNLAGGSEQFF
size: NA; V: TRBV18; J: TRBJ1-1; D: NA; DNA: TGTGCCAGCTCACTGCGGCAGGGAGTTTTTGAAGCTTTCTTT; CDR3: CASSLRQGVFEAFF
size: NA; V: TRBV14; J: TRBJ2-3; D: TRBD2; DNA: TGTGCCAGCAGCCCCCTGGCTAGCGGGAGAGTTGCAGATACGCAGTATTTT; CDR3: CASSPLASGRVADTQYF
size: NA; V: TRBV10-1; J: TRBJ2-5; D: NA; DNA: TGCGCCAGCAGTGATGACAGGAAGGAGACCCAGTACTTC; CDR3: CASSDDRKETQYF
size: NA; V: TRBV7-2; J: TRBJ2-7; D: NA; DNA: TGTGCCAGCAGCTTAGGCGGCAGACAATACGAGCAGTACTTC; CDR3: CASSLGGRQYEQYF
size: NA; V: TRBV19; J: TRBJ1-5; D: NA; DNA: TGTGCCAGTAGTATCCTCTTAGGGCCCCAGCATTTT; CDR3: CASSILLGPQHF
size: NA; V: TRBV7-3; J: TRBJ2-7; D: NA; DNA: TGTGCCAGCAGCTTAACCCCGGGGATGGACGAGCAGTACTTC; CDR3: CASSLTPGMDEQYF
size: NA; V: TRBV2; J: TRBJ2-1; D: TRBD1; DNA: TGTGCCAGCACCCGGGACAGTGCGACCTACAATGAGCAGTTCTTC; CDR3: CASTRDSATYNEQFF
size: NA; V: TRBV14; J: TRBJ1-2; D: NA; DNA: TGTGCCAGCAGCCAAGTGTCCAGCGGGTTAGGAGGCTACACCTTC; CDR3: CASSQVSSGLGGYTF
size: few; V: TRBV27; J: TRBJ1-5; D: NA; DNA: TGTGCCAGCAGGGCGGCTAATAGCAATCAGCCCCAGCATTTT; CDR3: CASRAANSNQPQHF
size: NA; V: TRBV2; J: TRBJ1-5; D: NA; DNA: TGTGCCAGCCGTTATACGGGGGGGGCGAGCAATCAGCCCCAGCATTTT; CDR3: CASRYTGGASNQPQHF
size: NA; V: TRBV7-2; J: TRBJ1-1; D: NA; DNA: TGTGCCAGCAGCAATACAGTGAACGTAGGAGCTTTCTTT; CDR3: CASSNTVNVGAFF
size: NA; V: TRBV18; J: TRBJ2-7; D: TRBD2; DNA: TGTGCCAGCTCACCACCGGGACTAGCGAGCTCCACCTACGAGCAGTACTTC; CDR3: CASSPPGLASSTYEQYF
size: NA; V: TRBV9; J: TRBJ1-5; D: TRBD1; DNA: TGTGCCAGCGCTTGGGGGACAGGGGTGGGTCAGCCCCAGCATTTT; CDR3: CASAWGTGVGQPQHF
size: NA; V: TRBV21-1; J: TRBJ1-2; D: NA; DNA: TGTGCCAGCAACTCGGACAGGGGCTATGGCTACACCTTC; CDR3: CASNSDRGYGYTF
size: NA; V: TRBV5-1; J: TRBJ2-7; D: NA; DNA: TGCGCCAGCAGCTTGGCTCAGTCGGGCTCCTACGAGCAGTACTTC; CDR3: CASSLAQSGSYEQYF
size: NA; V: TRBV28; J: TRBJ2-3; D: NA; DNA: TGTGCCAGCAGCACCCCCGGCGGGGCAGATACGCAGTATTTT; CDR3: CASSTPGGADTQYF
size: once; V: TRBV6-1; J: TRBJ2-2; D: TRBD1; DNA: TGTGCCAGCAGAGATACAGGGGTGAACACCGGGGAGCTGTTTTTT; CDR3: CASRDTGVNTGELFF
size: NA; V: TRBV5-1; J: TRBJ2-3; D: TRBD1; DNA: TGCGCCAGCAGCTCTGGACAGGTTTCAAATACGCAGTATTTT; CDR3: CASSSGQVSNTQYF
size: NA; V: TRBV27; J: TRBJ1-2; D: NA; DNA: TGTGCCAGCGGGGGGGGAGATGCGCGATATGGCTACACCTTC; CDR3: CASGGGDARYGYTF
size: NA; V: TRBV5-6; J: TRBJ2-7; D: NA; DNA: TGTGCCAGCAGCTTTGGGGACATACCCTACGAGCAGTACTTC; CDR3: CASSFGDIPYEQYF
size: NA; V: TRBV30; J: TRBJ1-2; D: NA; DNA: TGTGCCTGGAACGGCTACTATGGCTACACCTTC; CDR3: CAWNGYYGYTF
size: NA; V: TRBV5-1; J: TRBJ2-7; D: NA; DNA: TGCGCCAGCAGCTTGGAGGGCTCCGTTACTACGAGCAGTAGCTACTTC; CDR3: CASSLEGSVTTSSSYF
size: NA; V: TRBV6-6; J: TRBJ1-2; D: NA; DNA: TGTGCCAGCAGCTCCCTCTTACTTAGCTATGGCTACACCTTC; CDR3: CASSSLLLSYGYTF
size: NA; V: TRBV28; J: TRBJ1-4; D: TRBD1; DNA: TGTGCCAGCAGCGATGGGACAGCAAAGGCAACTAATGAAAAACTGTTTTTT; CDR3: CASSDGTAKATNEKLFF
size: NA; V: TRBV13; J: TRBJ2-1; D: NA; DNA: TGTGCCAGCAGCTTAGGGCGGTCAGGACAGTCGTTCTTC; CDR3: CASSLGRSGQSFF
size: NA; V: TRBV4-3; J: TRBJ2-1; D: NA; DNA: TGCGCCAGCAGCCCGTCCCGGGGCCGGCGTCAGTTCTTC; CDR3: CASSPSRGRRQFF
size: NA; V: TRBV11-3; J: TRBJ2-1; D: NA; DNA: TGTGCCAGCAGCTTAGGGACCTCAAGTTACAATGAGCAGTTCTTC; CDR3: CASSLGTSSYNEQFF
size: NA; V: TRBV7-8; J: TRBJ2-2; D: NA; DNA: TGTGCCAGCAGCTTAGCGATCGTTGGCACCGGGGAGCTGTTTTTT; CDR3: CASSLAIVGTGELFF
size: NA; V: TRBV30; J: TRBJ2-1; D: TRBD2; DNA: TGTGCCTGGAGGGGTCTATCGGGGGGGAATGAGCAGTTCTTC; CDR3: CAWRGLSGGNEQFF
size: few; V: TRBV28; J: TRBJ1-5; D: NA; DNA: TGTGCCAGCAGCCTCGGGACACTAAATCAGCCCCAGCATTTT; CDR3: CASSLGTLNQPQHF
size: NA; V: TRBV19; J: TRBJ1-4; D: NA; DNA: TGTGCCAGTAGTACACACGACGCAACTAATGAAAAACTGTTTTTT; CDR3: CASSTHDATNEKLFF
size: NA; V: TRBV19; J: TRBJ2-2; D: NA; DNA: TGTGCCAGTAGTATAGGGGCGGGACAGACCGGGGAGCTGTTTTTT; CDR3: CASSIGAGQTGELFF
size: NA; V: TRBV5-1; J: TRBJ1-3; D: NA; DNA: TGCGCCAGCAGCGATCCACAGGGTGGAAACACCATATATTTT; CDR3: CASSDPQGGNTIYF
size: NA; V: TRBV25-1; J: TRBJ2-2; D: TRBD2; DNA: TGTGCCAGCAGCTGGGGGGGCACCGGGGAGCTGTTTTTT; CDR3: CASSWGGTGELFF
size: NA; V: TRBV25-1; J: TRBJ1-1; D: NA; DNA: TGTGCCAGCAGTGAATATGGTCCCGCCGGGACGGTTGAAGCTTTCTTT; CDR3: CASSEYGPAGTVEAFF
size: NA; V: TRBV14; J: TRBJ1-1; D: NA; DNA: TGTGCCAGCAGCCAAGTCCGGGATTACACTGAAGCTTTCTTT; CDR3: CASSQVRDYTEAFF
size: NA; V: TRBV6-5; J: TRBJ1-2; D: NA; DNA: TGTGCCAGCAGTTATGGTCCGGGGGGTGGTGGCTACACCTTC; CDR3: CASSYGPGGGGYTF
size: NA; V: TRBV7-6; J: TRBJ1-5; D: NA; DNA: TGTGCCAGCAGCGCGACATTTAGCAATCAGCCCCAGCATTTT; CDR3: CASSATFSNQPQHF
size: NA; V: TRBV25-1; J: TRBJ2-1; D: TRBD2; DNA: TGTGCCAGCAGAAAGTCTAGCGGGAGGAGATACAATGAGCAGTTCTTC; CDR3: CASRKSSGRRYNEQFF
size: NA; V: TRBV7-3; J: TRBJ2-2; D: TRBD2; DNA: TGTGCCAGCAGCCGAGCGGGAGGGCGGAACACCGGGGAGCTGTTTTTT; CDR3: CASSRAGGRNTGELFF
size: NA; V: TRBV6-1; J: TRBJ2-1; D: TRBD2; DNA: TGTGCCAGCAGGGAAGCGGGAGGGTTCAATGAGCAGTTCTTC; CDR3: CASREAGGFNEQFF
size: NA; V: TRBV5-5; J: TRBJ1-5; D: NA; DNA: TGTGCCAGCAGCTTTATCGACAGTCAGCCCCAGCATTTT; CDR3: CASSFIDSQPQHF
size: few; V: TRBV7-2; J: TRBJ1-5; D: NA; DNA: TGTGCCAGCAGCAGGTCGAGCAATCAGCCCCAGCATTTT; CDR3: CASSRSSNQPQHF
size: NA; V: TRBV5-4; J: TRBJ2-2; D: TRBD2; DNA: TGTGCCAGCAGCTTGGGCGGGAGAAGCACCGGGGAGCTGTTTTTT; CDR3: CASSLGGRSTGELFF
size: NA; V: TRBV29-1; J: TRBJ2-2; D: NA; DNA: TGCAGCGTTGAACAGGGTTCGGGGACCGGGGAGCTGTTTTTT; CDR3: CSVEQGSGTGELFF
size: once; V: TRBV21-1; J: TRBJ1-1; D: NA; DNA: TGTGCCAGCAGCAAAGAACGAGGGAACACTGAAGCTTTCTTT; CDR3: CASSKERGNTEAFF